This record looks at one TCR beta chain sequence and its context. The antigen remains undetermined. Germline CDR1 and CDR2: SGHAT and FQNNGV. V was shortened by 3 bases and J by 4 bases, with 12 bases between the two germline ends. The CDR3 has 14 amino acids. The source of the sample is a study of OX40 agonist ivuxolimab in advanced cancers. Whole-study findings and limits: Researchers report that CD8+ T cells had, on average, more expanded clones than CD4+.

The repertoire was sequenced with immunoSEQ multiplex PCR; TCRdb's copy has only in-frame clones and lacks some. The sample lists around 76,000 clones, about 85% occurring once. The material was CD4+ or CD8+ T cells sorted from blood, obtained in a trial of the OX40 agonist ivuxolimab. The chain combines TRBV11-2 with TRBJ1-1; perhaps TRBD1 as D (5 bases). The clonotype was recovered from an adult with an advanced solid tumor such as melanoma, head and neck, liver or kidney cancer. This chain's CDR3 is CASSLNGGTTEAFF. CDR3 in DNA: TGTGCCAGCAGCTTGAACGGGGGAACCACTGAAGCTTTCTTT.